The entry below describes one T cell receptor (beta chain). There are many counts of this clonotype. The specificity of this receptor is unknown. No quality values exist for individual bases; no much larger clone is one base distant. The source of the sample is a study of T-cell reconstitution after alpha-beta-depleted transplantation in children (dated by TCRdb to 2016 to 2018). Study-level background: The study quantitatively tracked T-cell immune reconstitution after TCRalphabeta/CD19-depleted allogeneic hematopoietic cell transplantation in children using TCR repertoire profiling. Study-wide conclusions, independent of this receptor: Hyperexpanded clone frequencies declined over subsequent months; after one year, T-cell counts and TCRbeta diversity were mostly attributed to newly produced T cells. The high TCRbeta diversity at day 60 in some patients was ascribed to recipient T cells and intrathymic progenitors that had survived conditioning. The apparently early recovery of alphabetaT-cell counts about two months after transplant reportedly depended on only several hundred rapidly expanded clones that came from non-depleted graft cells.

Preparation of the library involved PCR. Instrument on record: Illumina HiSeq 2500. Molecular barcoding was employed in the preparation of TCR libraries, with unique molecular identifiers being used to normalize TCRbeta repertoire quantification. TCRdb took the public reads, trimmed them with fastp at Q25, ran MiXCR for clone calling and kept in-frame beta chains. Merged by CDR3 protein, the rows form single entries marked with the most common genes and DNA. Here the sample has roughly 200,000 distinct CDR3 sequences; around 9.9% occur a single time. About 30% of the sample is taken by the ten largest. V ends up 0 bases short and J 3 bases short, with an unmatched junction base count of 4. In the germline V gene (reference sequence), CDR1 corresponds to GTSNPN and CDR2 to SVGIG. From the cysteine up to the phenylalanine, the CDR3 has a length of 14 residues. Only the CDR3 DNA stays, 42 bases, in frame from base 1.

In light of the paper, this sample's treatment or condition label describes: allogeneic hematopoietic cell transplantation with graft depleted of TCRalphabeta T cells and CD19 B cells. The transplant recipients were children given TCRalphabeta/CD19-depleted allogeneic hematopoietic cell grafts. The sequence was obtained from a child younger than two with acute myeloid leukemia, due to receive a stem cell transplant. The V gene is TRBV30 and the J gene is TRBJ1-1, and TRBD1 aligns with 7 junction nucleotides. The sample was PBMCs, taken before TCRalphabeta/CD19-depleted stem cell transplant. The CDR3 reads as follows: CAWSVTGQHTEAFF. The bases read TGTGCCTGGAGTGTTACGGGACAGCACACTGAAGCTTTCTTT.